This TCR beta chain was identified during a study of blood T cell repertoires in COVID-19. From germline, CDR1 is DFQATT and CDR2 SNEGSKA (reference sequence). Deletions cut 1 base from V and 6 bases from J, with 6 bases between. The CDR3 contains 11 residues. Profiling relied on immunoSEQ multiplex PCR, and the TCRdb table lists in-frame clones only, not all of them. This sample has about 55,000 clones, with 85% to 90% found just once. Sequenced: peripheral blood. This receptor was identified in a man in his fifties or sixties with active COVID-19. The chain is built from TRBV20-1 and TRBJ1-2; D not certain. The CDR3 spells CSARVGDGYTF. The CDR3 DNA reads TGCAGTGCTAGAGTGGGCGATGGCTACACCTTC.